The 24 T cell receptor beta chains in this list originate from one sample, sequenced in a study of regulatory T cells in long-lasting Graves disease. To make TCR beta libraries, researchers used iRepertoire HTBI primers and Arm-PCR of CDR3 regions. A single record per CDR3 protein comes from TCRdb applying MiXCR to the multiplex PCR reads. The repertoire holds around 400,000 distinct CDR3 sequences, roughly 25% seen once, with under 35% in the top ten. Time point of the sample: persistent/refractory GD, antithyroid drugs over 5 years with positive TRAb. Construction of the TCR library relied on RNA isolated from PBMCs. The sample in question was peripheral blood mononuclear cells (PBMCs), obtained when the disease was refractory, from a patient treated with antithyroid drugs. The receptors originated from a woman between 40 and 50 years old with Graves disease.

This clonotype turned up a few times. This rearrangement joins TRBV20-1 to TRBJ1-5, with D uncertain. Germline values: CDR1 DFQATT, CDR2 SNEGSKA (reference sequence). V lost 5 bases and J 5 bases, leaving 13 bases between the germline ends. The CDR3 length is 13 residues. Written as DNA, the CDR3 is TGCAGTGCTGGAGTAGATTGGGATCAGCCCCAGCATTTT. Translated, it gives CSAGVDWDQPQHF.

This clonotype has a handful of counts. The CDR3 DNA reads as TGTGCCAGCAGTTACTCACCGAGGACAGACGAGCAGTACTTC. Translated, it gives CASSYSPRTDEQYF. The rearrangement joins TRBV6-2 or TRBV6-3 to TRBJ2-7; possible D gene TRBD1, 6 bases. V gave up 0 bases and J gave up 5 bases, with 11 bases separating them. Germline-derived CDR1 and CDR2 are MNHEY and SVGEGT. The CDR3 runs 14 residues.

This clonotype was seen ten or more times. The CDR3 DNA is TGTGCCAGCAGTTTCCGGCGCGATACGCAGTATTTT. It is translated as CASSFRRDTQYF. The chain carries TRBV28 and TRBJ2-3; D not certain. Germline CDR1 and CDR2: MDHEN and SYDVKM. This CDR3 has 12 residues. Trimming shortened V by 3 bases and J by 6 bases, and 7 bases separated the two germline ends.

In its sample, this clonotype was seen many times. J is TRBJ2-7 and V is TRBV6-1; the D is unclear. Germline values: CDR1 MNHNS, CDR2 SASEGT. This CDR3 comprises 16 residues. The germline V and J ends were trimmed by 7 bases and 3 bases, with 22 bases remaining between them. CDR3 coding DNA: TGTGCCAGCAAATTTACCCGACACAAAAGCAACTACGAGCAGTACTTC. This sequence encodes CASKFTRHKSNYEQYF.

This clonotype was seen ten or more times. The chain links TRBV15 to TRBJ1-2, with D possibly matching TRBD1 (5 bases). CDR3 length: 19 residues. Between the trimmed V and J ends, which lost 5 bases and 5 bases, there was a span of 30 bases. The germline V gene has CDR1 LNHNV and CDR2 YYDKDF (reference sequence). In DNA form, the CDR3 reads TGTGCCACCAGCTCTTATCCCCAGATAATAGCTCCTGAGGGGTATGGCTACACCTTC. This translates into CATSSYPQIIAPEGYGYTF.

This clonotype was found many times. The chain carries TRBV12-3 or TRBV12-4 and TRBJ1-1; no definite D call. This CDR3 has 12 amino acids. V lost 6 bases and J lost 5, with 10 bases in between. CDR3 nucleotide sequence: TGTGCCAGCAGCCTACAGTGGACTGAAGCTTTCTTT. Translated, it gives CASSLQWTEAFF.

V is TRBV3-1 and J is TRBJ2-7, with TRBD1 matching over 8 bases. The CDR3 is 14 amino acids. Germline V gene sequence: CDR1 LGHDT, CDR2 YNNKEL (reference sequence). J was trimmed by 4 bases and V by 5 bases; bases with no gene match: 7. CDR3 loop: CASSIPGQAYEQYF. CDR3 in DNA: TGTGCCAGCAGCATACCGGGACAGGCGTACGAGCAGTACTTC.

The rearrangement joins TRBV14 to TRBJ2-1; 9 bases match TRBD2. Germline assignment: CDR1 SGHDN and CDR2 FVKESK. With 4 bases clipped from V and 4 bases from J, the junction kept 11 bases outside the gene matches. The CDR3 totals 17 residues. CDR3 region: CASSPARTSAPYNEQFF. CDR3 coding DNA: TGTGCCAGCAGCCCAGCCAGGACTAGCGCCCCATACAATGAGCAGTTCTTC.

The sample holds many counts of this clonotype. V is TRBV6-1 and J is TRBJ2-5; TRBD2 matches at 11 bases. The CDR3 loop spans 16 amino acids. After removal of 7 bases from V and 5 bases from J, the junction contained 12 bases not matched to a gene. Germline V lookup: CDR1 MNHNS, CDR2 SASEGT. The CDR3 protein is CASTSAYSGRDETQYF. Written as DNA, the CDR3 is TGTGCCAGCACCTCCGCGTATAGCGGGAGGGATGAGACCCAGTACTTC.

Many counts were recorded for this clonotype. This chain joins TRBV27 and TRBJ2-2; weak D call: TRBD1 (6 bases). Germline lookup yields CDR1 MNHEY and CDR2 SMNVEV (reference sequence). Trimming took off 5 bases at V and 6 bases at J, with 7 bases between the two ends. The CDR3 consists of 12 residues. The CDR3 spells CASSNRAGELFF. The DNA of the CDR3 is TGTGCCAGCAGTAACAGGGCCGGGGAGCTGTTTTTT.

Comment on this clonotype: Relative to the germline gene, one junction end is altered; a read error may explain this. The J gene is TRBJ1-4, the V gene TRBV28, with a tentative D call TRBD1 (5 bases). The length of the CDR3 is 16 residues. Germline values: CDR1 MDHEN, CDR2 SYDVKM. This CDR3 is CASSRDSDSTNEKLSF. CDR3 DNA sequence: TGTGCCAGCAGTCGAGACAGCGACTCAACTAATGAAAAACTGTCTTTT.

The chain joins TRBV29-1 to TRBJ1-5, with a weak D call TRBD1 (5 bases). Germline-derived CDR1 and CDR2 are SQVTM and ANQGSEA. CDR3 length equals 13 residues. V lost 3 bases and J 6 bases, leaving 12 bases between the germline ends. The CDR3 here is CSVEAGSGQPQHF. The CDR3 nucleotides are TGCAGCGTTGAGGCAGGGTCTGGTCAGCCCCAGCATTTT.

Details on this clonotype: Just one base apart from a much larger clone, this may be a read error. The chain combines TRBV2 with TRBJ2-5, with TRBD2 as a possible D gene (6 bases). CDR1 is SNHLY, CDR2 FYNNEI, per germline. The V end lost 6 bases, the J end lost 5 bases, and 19 bases lay between the germline ends. CDR3 length equals 15 residues. CDR3 amino acids: CASRDRGLALETQYF. Written as DNA, the CDR3 is TGTGCCAGCAGGGACCGAGGGCTAGCGTTGGAGACCCAGTACTTC. The full variable domain, in which reference TRBV2 and TRBJ2-5 provide the parts outside the CDR3, is EPEVTQTPSHQVTQMGQEVILRCVPISNHLYFYWYRQILGQKVEFLVSFYNNEISEKSEIFDDQFSVERPDGSNFTLKIRSTKLEDSAMYFCASRDRGLALETQYFGPGTRLLVL.

V usage is TRBV28 and J usage is TRBJ2-1, with a weak D call TRBD2 (6 bases). Trimming left V 7 bases short and J 1 base short, with 14 bases between. Germline CDR1 and CDR2: MDHEN and SYDVKM. This CDR3 is 15 amino acids long. As DNA, the CDR3 is TGTGCCAGCAACCTACCAGCGGGTTCCTACAATGAGCAGTTCTTC. This gives the protein CASNLPAGSYNEQFF.

This clonotype was counted only a few times. As DNA, the CDR3 is TGTGCCAGCAGTTTTAAGATGTGGGAGACCCAGTACTTC. Translating it yields CASSFKMWETQYF. The rearrangement links TRBV7-3 to TRBJ2-5; D not certain. Germline-derived CDR1 and CDR2 are SGHTA and FQGTGA. This CDR3 contains 13 residues. V lost 6 bases to trimming and J lost 5 bases, with 13 bases between them.

This clonotype occurred many times. The J gene is TRBJ1-1, the V gene TRBV28; D not certain. Per germline, CDR1 MDHEN and CDR2 SYDVKM. CDR3 size: 16 residues. Trimming cost V 1 base and J 3 bases, with 15 bases left between them. CDR3 bases: TGTGCCAGCAGTTTATACAGCAGACCGACGGACACTGAAGCTTTCTTT. Amino acids: CASSLYSRPTDTEAFF.

This clonotype has more than one count but fewer than ten. The rearrangement links TRBV18 to TRBJ2-7; no clear D. The CDR3 extends over 11 amino acids. Trimming removed 2 bases from V and 4 bases from J, with 3 bases in between. Germline values: CDR1 KGHSH, CDR2 LQKENI. CDR3 bases: TGTGCCAGCTCACCAGAATACGAGCAGTACTTC. Amino acids: CASSPEYEQYF.

A few counts support this clonotype. CDR3 sequence: CSARRPGKVGNYGYTF. CDR3 nucleotides: TGCAGTGCTAGGAGGCCGGGGAAGGTTGGGAACTATGGCTACACCTTC. The chain couples TRBV20-1 to TRBJ1-2; D remains unclear. The ends were cut back, 3 bases at V and 2 bases at J, with 19 bases in the middle. Germline V gene lookup returns CDR1 DFQATT and CDR2 SNEGSKA (reference sequence). The CDR3 contains 16 residues.

The table lists this clonotype with a few counts. V gene TRBV20-1 combines with J gene TRBJ2-7; 9 nucleotides align to TRBD2. CDR3 length: 14 amino acids. Germline V gene lookup returns CDR1 DFQATT and CDR2 SNEGSKA (reference sequence). The V segment lost 6 bases and the J segment 1 base; nucleotides outside the gene matches: 7. CDR3 sequence: CSATGTSKSYEQYF. As DNA, the CDR3 is TGCAGTGCCACCGGGACTAGCAAGTCCTACGAGCAGTACTTC.

This clonotype was observed many times. CDR3 in DNA: TGTGCCAGCAGGCCTACCCGGGGTAGCAATCAGCCCCAGCATTTT. The encoded protein is CASRPTRGSNQPQHF. This chain connects TRBV6-1 to TRBJ1-5; D unclear. The CDR3 runs 15 residues. With 6 bases removed from V and 0 bases from J, the gap between germline ends came to 12 bases. CDR1 and CDR2 from the germline V gene are MNHNS and SASEGT.

The rearrangement uses TRBV27 and TRBJ2-1; 9 bases agree with TRBD2. The CDR3 loop spans 15 amino acids. Germline CDR1 is MNHEY and CDR2 is SMNVEV (reference sequence). V lost 5 bases and J lost 0; bases outside the gene matches: 2. CDR3: CASSPSGTSYNEQFF. The CDR3 DNA is TGTGCCAGCAGTCCTAGCGGGACCTCCTACAATGAGCAGTTCTTC.

V usage is TRBV28 and J usage is TRBJ2-1, with 9 nucleotides matching TRBD2. The CDR3 has 15 residues. The ends lost 3 bases at V and 7 bases at J; junction bases unmatched: 7. CDR1 is MDHEN and CDR2 is SYDVKM in the germline V gene. The CDR3 DNA reads TGTGCCAGCAGTTTGATTAGCGGGAGTCGTAATGAGCAGTTCTTC. It yields the protein CASSLISGSRNEQFF.

This clonotype was seen at least ten times. The chain is built from TRBV28 and TRBJ1-5; TRBD1 aligns across 7 bases. This CDR3 comprises 13 residues. With V trimmed by 8 bases and J by 2 bases, 3 bases remained unmatched. The germline gives CDR1 MDHEN, CDR2 SYDVKM. The CDR3 DNA reads TGTGCCAGCGAAACAGGGGGCAATCAGCCCCAGCATTTT. Its protein product is CASETGGNQPQHF.

The genes are TRBV2 and TRBJ2-1, with 7 nucleotides matching TRBD2. This CDR3 is built from 13 residues. Per the germline V gene, CDR1 is SNHLY and CDR2 is FYNNEI. After removal of 8 bases from V and 3 bases from J, the junction contained 4 bases not matched to a gene. The CDR3 bases are TGTGCCAGCTTGCGGGGGATCTACAATGAGCAGTTCTTC. Protein sequence: CASLRGIYNEQFF.